The 27 T cell receptor beta chains given below trace back to one sample, sequenced in a study of T cell responses to AZD1222 COVID-19 vaccine. The repertoire was sequenced with immunoSEQ multiplex PCR; TCRdb's copy has only in-frame clones and lacks some. The sample shows 85,000 or so clones, approximately 90% of them seen only once. Sample: peripheral blood, taken on day 0 of AZD1222 vaccination. The receptors come from an adult in good health.

A single count supports this clone. V gene TRBV14 combines with J gene TRBJ1-2, with D unresolved. CDR3 length equals 14 residues. V dropped 0 bases and J dropped 6 bases, with 11 bases sitting between them. From germline, CDR1 is SGHDN and CDR2 FVKESK. The CDR3 DNA is TGTGCCAGCAGCCAAGATCTCCCCGTTGATGGCTACACCTTC. It encodes CASSQDLPVDGYTF.

This clone was seen a single time. The gene calls are TRBV3-1 (or the pseudogene TRBV3-2) and TRBJ2-1; D is uncertain. CDR3 length: 13 amino acids. V shed 4 bases and J shed 6 bases, with 10 bases lying between them. Germline V lookup: CDR1 LGHDT, CDR2 YNNKEL (reference sequence). CDR3 DNA: TGTGCCAGCAGCCTATCTAGTGCCAATGAGCAGTTCTTC. It codes for CASSLSSANEQFF.

By sample fraction, this clone is medium-sized. The chain recombines TRBV20-1 with TRBJ1-5; no firm D call. The CDR3 runs to 11 residues. CDR1 DFQATT and CDR2 SNEGSKA come from the germline V gene (reference sequence). V lost 6 bases and J lost 4, with 7 bases in between. The CDR3 region has the DNA TGCAGTGCAATGGGAAATCAGCCCCAGCATTTT. Amino acid sequence: CSAMGNQPQHF.

V gene TRBV19 combines with J gene TRBJ2-1, with D possibly being TRBD1 or TRBD2 (5 bases each). The CDR3 runs 16 residues. Germline V gene data show CDR1 as LNHDA and CDR2 as SQIVND (reference sequence). Trimming left V 3 bases short and J 0 bases short, with 12 bases between. Written as DNA, the CDR3 is TGTGCCAGTAGTATTGGGGCGGGTAGCTCCTACAATGAGCAGTTCTTC. This sequence encodes CASSIGAGSSYNEQFF.

The CDR3 loop is CASSPRQMNTEAFF. The DNA of the CDR3 is TGTGCCAGCAGCCCCCGACAGATGAACACTGAAGCTTTCTTT. The chain links TRBV27 to TRBJ1-1; perhaps TRBD1 as D (5 bases). This CDR3 has 14 residues. The germline V gene encodes CDR1 MNHEY and CDR2 SMNVEV (reference sequence). V was shortened by 6 bases and J by 0 bases, with 11 bases between the two germline ends.

The gene calls are TRBV7-9 and TRBJ2-7, with no clear D. V lost 9 bases, J lost 6 bases, and 9 bases lay in between. There are 10 residues in the CDR3. Germline V gene data show CDR1 as SEHNR and CDR2 as FQNEAQ (reference sequence). The chain's CDR3 is CARQTFEQYF. The CDR3 nucleotides read TGTGCCAGGCAGACGTTCGAGCAGTACTTC.

This sequence joins TRBV18 and TRBJ2-7; TRBD2 matches 7 bases. The CDR3 spans 16 residues. Germline V lookup: CDR1 KGHSH, CDR2 LQKENI. V lost 0 bases, J lost 4 bases, and 9 bases stayed unmatched. CDR3 sequence (DNA): TGTGCCAGCTCACCACCCAGCGGGGCGATATTTTACGAGCAGTACTTC. Its translation: CASSPPSGAIFYEQYF. Full variable domain (remainder filled in from reference TRBV18 and TRBJ2-7): NAGVMQNPRHLVRRRGQEARLRCSPMKGHSHVYWYRQLPEEGLKFMVYLQKENIIDESGMPKERFSAEFPKEGPSILRIQQVVRGDSAAYFCASSPPSGAIFYEQYFGPGTRLTVT.

The gene calls are TRBV15 and TRBJ1-4; D gene uncertain. The CDR3 length is 16 residues. V was clipped by 2 bases and J by 8 bases, with 18 bases between them. CDR1 is LNHNV and CDR2 is YYDKDF in the germline V gene (reference sequence). DNA of the CDR3: TGTGCCACCAGCAGATCTCGAATTATAACCCCCGAAAAACTGTTTTTT. This gives the protein CATSRSRIITPEKLFF.

The chain uses TRBV15 and TRBJ1-5; D is undetermined. Trimming cost V 0 bases and J 0 bases, with 6 bases left between them. Germline V gene data show CDR1 as LNHNV and CDR2 as YYDKDF (reference sequence). The CDR3 is 15 residues long. CDR3 residues: CATSRDGSSNQPQHF. CDR3 bases: TGTGCCACCAGCAGAGACGGCAGTAGCAATCAGCCCCAGCATTTT.

The rearrangement links TRBV19 to TRBJ1-1; D call uncertain. The CDR3 spans 15 residues. CDR1 is LNHDA and CDR2 is SQIVND in the germline V gene (reference sequence). V dropped 9 bases and J dropped 2 bases, with 19 bases sitting between them. In nucleotides, the CDR3 is TGTGCCAGCGCTGGCCCGTCCTGGATCAACACTGAAGCTTTCTTT. Its translation is CASAGPSWINTEAFF.

This chain joins TRBV4-1 and TRBJ2-1; 11 nucleotides match TRBD2. Per germline, CDR1 MGHRA and CDR2 YSYEKL. V lost 1 base to trimming and J lost 8 bases; unmatched junction nucleotides: 16. This CDR3 is 19 amino acids long. The DNA for the CDR3 is TGCGCCAGCAGCCAAGTACCCCACCTAGCGGGGGGAATCGCGGATGAGCAGTTCTTC. This gives the protein CASSQVPHLAGGIADEQFF.

J is TRBJ1-1 and V is TRBV4-3; tentatively, D is TRBD1 (6 bases). Per the germline V gene, CDR1 is LGHNA and CDR2 is YSLEER. V was trimmed by 0 bases and J by 8 bases, leaving 13 bases between them. The CDR3 covers 14 residues. Here the CDR3 DNA reads TGCGCCAGCAGCCAAGAGAAACAGGGACTCGAAGCTTTCTTT. It is translated as CASSQEKQGLEAFF.

This sequence joins TRBV24-1 and TRBJ1-3, with D hard to call. From germline, CDR1 is KGHDR and CDR2 SFDVKD. V was clipped by 4 bases and J by 2 bases, with 14 bases between them. This CDR3 region has 16 residues. The CDR3 bases are TGTGCCACCAGTGAGCTGAATAACATTGCTGGAAACACCATATATTTT. Amino acids: CATSELNNIAGNTIYF.

This chain links TRBV27 with TRBJ2-1, with 12 bases fitting TRBD2. After removal of 0 bases from V and 9 bases from J, the junction contained 12 bases not matched to a gene. The CDR3 runs 18 residues. Germline V gene data show CDR1 as MNHEY and CDR2 as SMNVEV (reference sequence). The CDR3 region is CASSLSALAGGLRSEQFF. The CDR3 region has the DNA TGTGCCAGCAGTTTATCGGCGCTAGCGGGGGGGCTGCGTTCTGAGCAGTTCTTC.

The chain uses TRBV7-8 and TRBJ2-5; 8 bases agree with TRBD2. Germline CDR1 SGHVS, CDR2 FQNEAQ. Trimming at V came to 3 bases and at J to 2 bases, leaving 11 bases not matched to a gene. The CDR3 totals 17 residues. CDR3 DNA sequence: TGTGCCAGCAGCTTCTTGGCGAGCGGGGGCCCTCAAGAGACCCAGTACTTC. Protein sequence: CASSFLASGGPQETQYF.

The genes are TRBV27 and TRBJ1-5; D is unresolved. The CDR3 is 19 residues long. Germline CDR1 reads MNHEY; CDR2 reads SMNVEV (reference sequence). Trimming removed 9 bases at V and 2 bases at J, with 29 bases between. In DNA form, the CDR3 reads TGTGCCAGTCTCGGATTGATAATGGCCGGGCAGCCTGGCAATCAGCCCCAGCATTTT. This encodes CASLGLIMAGQPGNQPQHF.

The chain employs TRBV3-1 (or the pseudogene TRBV3-2) and TRBJ1-1, with D possibly matching TRBD1 (6 bases). Germline V gene lookup returns CDR1 LGHDT and CDR2 YNNKEL (reference sequence). CDR3 length: 16 amino acids. Trimming removed 7 bases at V and 8 bases at J, with 26 bases between. In DNA form, the CDR3 reads TGTGCCAGCAATGCACGAGGGGGACGCGCAGCGGGGGAAGCTTTCTTT. Translation: CASNARGGRAAGEAFF.

This chain joins TRBV3-1 (or the pseudogene TRBV3-2) and TRBJ1-2; 8 bases agree with TRBD1. This CDR3 is built from 15 residues. Trimming cost V 3 bases and J 2 bases; bases outside gene matches: 5. Germline V gives CDR1 LGHDT, CDR2 YNNKEL (reference sequence). The CDR3 sequence: CASSQTDRVNYGYTF. CDR3 nucleotide sequence: TGTGCCAGCAGCCAGACGGACAGGGTAAACTATGGCTACACCTTC.

CDR3 in DNA: TGTGCCAGCAGCGTAGGGTCAGGCGTAACCTACGAGCAGTACTTC. Translating it yields CASSVGSGVTYEQYF. V usage is TRBV9 and J usage is TRBJ2-7; D call uncertain. Germline CDR1 and CDR2: SGDLS and YYNGEE. The V end was cut by 0 bases, the J end by 2 bases, with 12 bases between. This CDR3 is 15 amino acids long.

In its sample, this clone was seen once. V usage is TRBV30 and J usage is TRBJ1-6, with D unclear. The V gene's germline CDR1 is GTSNPN and CDR2 SVGIG (reference sequence). This CDR3 comprises 14 residues. Trimming took off 5 bases at V and 7 bases at J, with 15 bases between the two ends. The CDR3 DNA reads TGTGCCTGGGACCCTGGCCGGAGGAATTCACCCCTCCACTTT. Its translation is CAWDPGRRNSPLHF.

V gene TRBV29-1 combines with J gene TRBJ2-7; D possibly uses TRBD1 or TRBD2 (5 bases each). The CDR3 loop spans 14 amino acids. In germline, CDR1 is SQVTM, CDR2 ANQGSEA. The germline V and J ends were trimmed by 7 bases and 3 bases, with 19 bases remaining between them. The CDR3 nucleotides are TGCAGCGCCCAAACCGGGACGAATGGCTACGAGCAGTACTTC. This encodes CSAQTGTNGYEQYF.

V is TRBV7-3 and J is TRBJ2-7, with 7 bases lining up with TRBD2. The V gene end was trimmed by 2 bases and the J gene end by 2 bases; junction bases not matched to a gene: 6. The CDR3 covers 15 residues. Germline CDR1 is SGHTA and CDR2 is FQGTGA. The CDR3 loop is CASSLVAGRAYEQYF. CDR3 in DNA: TGTGCCAGCAGCTTAGTAGCAGGGAGGGCCTACGAGCAGTACTTC.

The chain combines TRBV28 with TRBJ1-5, with TRBD1 as a possible D gene (5 bases). Germline assignment: CDR1 MDHEN and CDR2 SYDVKM. Trimming pared 1 base from V and 0 bases from J, leaving 10 bases between. This CDR3 is 16 amino acids long. The CDR3 here is CASSLSGSYSNQPQHF. The CDR3, as DNA: TGTGCCAGCAGTTTATCAGGGTCCTATAGCAATCAGCCCCAGCATTTT.

The V gene is TRBV3-1 (or the pseudogene TRBV3-2), the J gene TRBJ2-1; the match to TRBD2 covers 10 bases. J lost 0 bases, V lost 4 bases, and 15 bases had no gene match. The CDR3 covers 20 residues. CDR1 is LGHDT and CDR2 is YNNKEL in the germline V gene (reference sequence). The chain's CDR3 is CASSPRASGGVFRSYNEQFF. In nucleotides, the CDR3 is TGTGCCAGCAGCCCACGGGCTAGCGGGGGAGTTTTCCGCTCCTACAATGAGCAGTTCTTC.

The chain has TRBV5-1 and TRBJ2-3; 13 nucleotides agree with TRBD2. Germline V lookup: CDR1 SGHRS, CDR2 YFSETQ. Trimming at V came to 0 bases and at J to 4 bases, leaving 2 bases not matched to a gene. The length of the CDR3 is 16 residues. CDR3 DNA: TGCGCCAGCAGCTTGGAACTAGCGGGGGGGCCAGATACGCAGTATTTT. Translating gives CASSLELAGGPDTQYF.

The chain joins TRBV10-3 to TRBJ2-1, with D possibly being TRBD2 (7 bases). The CDR3 totals 19 residues. Germline V CDR1 and CDR2: ENHRY, SYGVKD. Trimming shortened V by 2 bases and J by 0 bases, and 20 bases separated the two germline ends. CDR3 bases: TGTGCCATCAGTGAGCCCCAGGGGACGGGGGGCAGCTCCTACAATGAGCAGTTCTTC. As protein: CAISEPQGTGGSSYNEQFF.

The genes are TRBV2 and TRBJ1-2; the D is unclear. The germline V gene has CDR1 SNHLY and CDR2 FYNNEI. Trimming removed 2 bases at V and 0 bases at J, with 10 bases between. The CDR3 is 15 residues long. CDR3 protein: CASSERALANYGYTF. The CDR3 DNA follows: TGTGCCAGCAGTGAAAGAGCGTTAGCTAACTATGGCTACACCTTC.